This TCR beta chain was captured by sequencing in a study of human T cells and chemical hapten exposure. Background on the study: It was small differences in pooled library volume that mainly caused per-sample TCR yields to vary. The study's findings and limits: TCRs exceeding a frequency of 1 in 1000 stayed unchanged under DPC sensitization.

The CDR3 contains 14 residues. Germline-derived CDR1 and CDR2 are LGHNA and YSLEER. Trimming took 3 bases from V and 5 from J, leaving 13 bases between them. Unfractionated whole blood yielded the extracted total RNA. With respect to this clonotype: Its cognate antigen is unknown.

The study used a library that attached unique molecular identifiers to individual cDNA molecules. Methods used by the authors: There were a median of roughly 100,000 TCRs per sample, with a range from about 23,224 to 690,600. Each CDR3 protein gets one entry after TCRdb re-called the 5' RACE reads with MiXCR. It is TCRdb's table, rather than the study itself, that gives the V and J calls and clone size. The repertoire holds around 80,000 distinct CDR3 sequences, with 15% to 20% as singletons. This TCR came from a female donor in good health. V gene TRBV4-3 combines with J gene TRBJ1-1; possibly TRBD1 for D (6 bases). The CDR3 region has the DNA TGCGCCAGCAGCCAGGAAACAGGGAGGACTGAAGCTTTCTTT. Its protein is CASSQETGRTEAFF.